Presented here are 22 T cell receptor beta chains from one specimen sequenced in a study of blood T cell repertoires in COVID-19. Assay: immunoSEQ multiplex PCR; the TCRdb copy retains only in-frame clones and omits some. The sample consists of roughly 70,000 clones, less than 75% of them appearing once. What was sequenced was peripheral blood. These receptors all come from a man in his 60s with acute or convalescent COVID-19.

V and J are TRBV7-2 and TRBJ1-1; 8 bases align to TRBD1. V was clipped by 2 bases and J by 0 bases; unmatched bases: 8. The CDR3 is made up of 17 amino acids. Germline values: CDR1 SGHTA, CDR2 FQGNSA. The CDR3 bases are TGTGCCAGCAGCTTACACCCAGGGGGCGGAATGAACACTGAAGCTTTCTTT. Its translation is CASSLHPGGGMNTEAFF.

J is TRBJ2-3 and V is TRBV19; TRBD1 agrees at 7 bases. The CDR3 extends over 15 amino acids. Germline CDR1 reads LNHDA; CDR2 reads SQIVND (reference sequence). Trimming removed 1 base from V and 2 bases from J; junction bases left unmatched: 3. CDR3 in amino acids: CASSIGTGSTDTQYF. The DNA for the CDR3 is TGTGCCAGTAGTATAGGGACAGGCTCCACAGATACGCAGTATTTT.

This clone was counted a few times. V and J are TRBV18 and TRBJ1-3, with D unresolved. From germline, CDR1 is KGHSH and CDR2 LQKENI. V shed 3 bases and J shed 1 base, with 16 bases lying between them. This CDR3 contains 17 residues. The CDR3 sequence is CASSPATPRDSGNTIYF. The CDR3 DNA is TGTGCCAGCTCACCGGCTACACCGAGGGATTCTGGAAACACCATATATTTT.

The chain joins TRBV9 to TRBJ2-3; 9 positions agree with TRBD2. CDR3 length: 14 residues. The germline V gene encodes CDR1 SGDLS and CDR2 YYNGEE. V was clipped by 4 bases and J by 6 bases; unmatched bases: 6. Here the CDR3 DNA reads TGTGCCAGCAGCTCTAGCGGGGTAGGGGATACGCAGTATTTT. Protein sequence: CASSSSGVGDTQYF.

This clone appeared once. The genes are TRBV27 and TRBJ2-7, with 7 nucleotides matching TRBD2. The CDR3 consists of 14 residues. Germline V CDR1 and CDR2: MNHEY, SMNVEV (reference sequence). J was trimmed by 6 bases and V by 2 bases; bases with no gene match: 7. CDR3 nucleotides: TGTGCCAGCAGTTTACGGGGGTCGGGGGGCGAGCAGTACGTC. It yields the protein CASSLRGSGGEQYV.

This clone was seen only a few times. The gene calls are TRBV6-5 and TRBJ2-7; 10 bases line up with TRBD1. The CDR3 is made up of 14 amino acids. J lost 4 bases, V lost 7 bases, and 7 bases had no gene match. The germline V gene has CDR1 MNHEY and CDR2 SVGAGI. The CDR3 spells CASTMGQGQYEQYF. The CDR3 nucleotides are TGTGCCAGCACTATGGGACAGGGGCAATACGAGCAGTACTTC.

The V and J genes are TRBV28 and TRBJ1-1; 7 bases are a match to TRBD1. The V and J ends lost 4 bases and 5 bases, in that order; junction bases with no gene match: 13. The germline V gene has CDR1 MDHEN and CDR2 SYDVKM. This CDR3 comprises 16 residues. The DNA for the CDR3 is TGTGCCAGCAGTTCCTCTACAAGGGGGCGAGGAACTGAAGCTTTCTTT. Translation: CASSSSTRGRGTEAFF.

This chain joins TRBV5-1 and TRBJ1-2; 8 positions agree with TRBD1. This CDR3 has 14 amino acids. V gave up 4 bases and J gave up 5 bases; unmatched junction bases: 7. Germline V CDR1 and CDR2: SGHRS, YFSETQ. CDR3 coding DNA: TGCGCCAGCAGCGCGGAGACAGGGGAATATGGCTACACCTTC. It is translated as CASSAETGEYGYTF.

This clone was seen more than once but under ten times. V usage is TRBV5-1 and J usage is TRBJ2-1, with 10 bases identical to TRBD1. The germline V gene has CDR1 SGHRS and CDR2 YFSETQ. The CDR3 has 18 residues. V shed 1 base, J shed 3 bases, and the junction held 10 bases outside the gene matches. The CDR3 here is CASSLLPGQGLVYNEQFF. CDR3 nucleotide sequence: TGCGCCAGCAGCTTGTTGCCGGGACAGGGGCTCGTCTACAATGAGCAGTTCTTC.

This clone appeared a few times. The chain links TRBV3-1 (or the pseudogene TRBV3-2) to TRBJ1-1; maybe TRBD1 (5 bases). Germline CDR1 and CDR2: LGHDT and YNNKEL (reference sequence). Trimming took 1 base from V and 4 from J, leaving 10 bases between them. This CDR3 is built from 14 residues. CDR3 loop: CASSQGWGGTEAFF. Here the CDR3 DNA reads TGTGCCAGCAGCCAAGGTTGGGGGGGCACTGAAGCTTTCTTT.

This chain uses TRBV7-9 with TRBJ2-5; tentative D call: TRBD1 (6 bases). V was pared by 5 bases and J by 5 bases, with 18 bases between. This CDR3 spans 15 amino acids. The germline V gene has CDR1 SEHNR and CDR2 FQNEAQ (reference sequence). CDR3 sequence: CASSEKTGWGETQYF. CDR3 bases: TGTGCCAGCAGCGAAAAAACAGGGTGGGGGGAGACCCAGTACTTC.

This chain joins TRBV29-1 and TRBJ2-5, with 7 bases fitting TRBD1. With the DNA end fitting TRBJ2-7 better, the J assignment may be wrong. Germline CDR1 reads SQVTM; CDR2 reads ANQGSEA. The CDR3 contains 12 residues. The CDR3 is CSVGQVDYEQYF. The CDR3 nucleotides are TGCAGCGTCGGACAGGTGGATTACGAGCAGTACTTC.

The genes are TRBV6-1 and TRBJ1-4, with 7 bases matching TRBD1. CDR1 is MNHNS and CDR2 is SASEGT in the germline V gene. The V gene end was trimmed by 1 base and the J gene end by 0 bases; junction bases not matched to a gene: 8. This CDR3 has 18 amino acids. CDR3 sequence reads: CASSEVVTGTATNEKLFF. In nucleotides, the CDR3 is TGTGCCAGCAGTGAAGTCGTGACAGGGACTGCAACTAATGAAAAACTGTTTTTT.

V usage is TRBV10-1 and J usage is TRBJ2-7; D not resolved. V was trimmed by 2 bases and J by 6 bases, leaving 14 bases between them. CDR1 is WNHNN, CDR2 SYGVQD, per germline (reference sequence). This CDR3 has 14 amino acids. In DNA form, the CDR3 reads TGCGCCAGCAGTGAGAACCGACAAGTCGGCGAGCAGTACTTC. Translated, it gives CASSENRQVGEQYF.

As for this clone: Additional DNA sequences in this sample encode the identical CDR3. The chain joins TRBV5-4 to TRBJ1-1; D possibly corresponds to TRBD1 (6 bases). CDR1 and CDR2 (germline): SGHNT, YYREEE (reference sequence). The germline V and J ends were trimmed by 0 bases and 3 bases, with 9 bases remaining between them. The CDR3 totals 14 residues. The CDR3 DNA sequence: TGTGCCAGCAGCTTGGACAGGGCCGACACTGAAGCTTTCTTT. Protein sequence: CASSLDRADTEAFF.

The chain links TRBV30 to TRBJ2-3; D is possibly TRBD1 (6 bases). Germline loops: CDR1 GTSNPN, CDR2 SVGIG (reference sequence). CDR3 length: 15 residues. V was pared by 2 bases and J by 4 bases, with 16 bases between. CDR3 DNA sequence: TGTGCCTGGAGTTCCGGACAGCCTGGGGCAGATACGCAGTATTTT. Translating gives CAWSSGQPGADTQYF.

Here the CDR3 DNA reads TGTGCCAGTACCCAACTCGGAGGGCCTGGGGCCAACGTCCTGACTTTC. Residues: CASTQLGGPGANVLTF. This chain connects TRBV19 to TRBJ2-6; possible D gene TRBD2, 6 bases. The CDR3 runs 16 residues. The V end lost 7 bases, the J end lost 2 bases, and 15 bases lay between the germline ends. Germline CDR1 LNHDA, CDR2 SQIVND (reference sequence).

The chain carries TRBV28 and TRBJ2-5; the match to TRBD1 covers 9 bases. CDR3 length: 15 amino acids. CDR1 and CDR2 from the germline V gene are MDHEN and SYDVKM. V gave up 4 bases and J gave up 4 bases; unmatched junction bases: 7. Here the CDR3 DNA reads TGTGCCAGCAGTTCACCGGGACAGGGCATAGAGACCCAGTACTTC. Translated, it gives CASSSPGQGIETQYF.

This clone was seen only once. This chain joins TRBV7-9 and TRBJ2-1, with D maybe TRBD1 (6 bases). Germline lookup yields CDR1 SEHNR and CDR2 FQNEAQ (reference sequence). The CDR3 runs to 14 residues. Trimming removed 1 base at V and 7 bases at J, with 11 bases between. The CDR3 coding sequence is TGTGCCAGCAGCTTAGTGGGGGCCGGGAATGAGCAGTTCTTC. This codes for CASSLVGAGNEQFF.

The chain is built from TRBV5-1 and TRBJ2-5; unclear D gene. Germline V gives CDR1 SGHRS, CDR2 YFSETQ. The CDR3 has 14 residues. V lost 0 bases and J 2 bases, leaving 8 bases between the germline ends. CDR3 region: CASSLATGQETQYF. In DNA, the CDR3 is TGCGCCAGCAGCTTGGCAACGGGTCAAGAGACCCAGTACTTC.

The CDR3 DNA is TGTGCCAGCTCACCATTAGGGACTAGCTATTACAATGAGCAGTTCTTC. Translated: CASSPLGTSYYNEQFF. V and J are TRBV18 and TRBJ2-1; TRBD2 agrees at 9 bases. CDR3 length equals 16 residues. J was trimmed by 4 bases and V by 2 bases; bases with no gene match: 6. CDR1 is KGHSH and CDR2 is LQKENI in the germline V gene.

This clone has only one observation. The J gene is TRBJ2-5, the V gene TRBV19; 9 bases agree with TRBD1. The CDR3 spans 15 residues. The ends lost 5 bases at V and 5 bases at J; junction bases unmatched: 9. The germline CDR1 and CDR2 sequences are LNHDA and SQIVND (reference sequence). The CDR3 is CASSEYRGQEETQYF. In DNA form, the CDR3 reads TGTGCCAGTAGTGAGTACAGGGGGCAGGAGGAGACCCAGTACTTC.